Below, 3 T cell receptor beta chains from the same sample are listed, as sequenced in a study of cytomegalovirus exposure and HLA in healthy donors. Both 60 Vbeta primers and 13 Jbeta primers went into the PCR. Only in-frame clones appear in the TCRdb table, and some are missing; sequencing was by immunoSEQ multiplex PCR. The profile shows about 120,000 clones, approximately 72% of them singletons. The source material was PBMCs. The receptors stem from a man between 60 and 70 years old in good health and CMV-seropositive.

V and J are TRBV11-2 and TRBJ1-6; no definite D call. CDR1 is SGHAT, CDR2 FQNNGV, per germline. Trimming removed 1 base at V and 9 bases at J, with 10 bases between. The CDR3 consists of 14 residues. Written as DNA, the CDR3 is TGTGCCAGCAGCTTAGTCGTCCACACTTCACCCCTCCACTTT. It yields the protein CASSLVVHTSPLHF.

CDR3: CASSWGSGQGAEAFF. Written as DNA, the CDR3 is TGTGCCAGCAGCTGGGGTTCGGGACAAGGGGCTGAAGCTTTCTTT. V usage is TRBV7-9 and J usage is TRBJ1-1; D may be TRBD1 (6 bases). The V end was cut by 4 bases, the J end by 6 bases, with 18 bases between. The CDR3 runs to 15 residues. Germline V lookup: CDR1 SEHNR, CDR2 FQNEAQ (reference sequence). The variable domain in full, completed from reference TRBV7-9 and TRBJ1-1, reads DTGVSQNPRHKITKRGQNVTFRCDPISEHNRLYWYRQTLGQGPEFLTYFQNEAQLEKSRLLSDRFSAERPKGSFSTLEIQRTEQGDSAMYLCASSWGSGQGAEAFFGQGTRLTVV.

CDR3 nucleotides: TGTGCCAGTAGTAGGAGGCCAGCCTACGAGCAGTACTTC. Its protein is CASSRRPAYEQYF. The V call is TRBV19, the J call TRBJ2-5; the D gene is possibly TRBD2 (5 bases). The J call is in doubt because the DNA end fits TRBJ2-7 better. The CDR3 covers 13 residues. Germline CDR1 LNHDA, CDR2 SQIVND (reference sequence).